The 8 T cell receptor beta chains below were found in one sample sequenced in a study of CD8 T cells in Susac syndrome. Reverse transcription of roughly 0.5 to 1 ug RNA used random hexamers. TCRdb called the immunoSEQ multiplex PCR reads again in MiXCR, with one record for every CDR3 protein. The sample includes some 90,000 distinct CDR3 sequences, 80% to 95% seen only once; the top ten take 0.25% to 0.4%. Material: CD8+ T cells from PBMCs. The receptors stem from a human donor in good health.

V and J are TRBV11-2 and TRBJ1-2; no definite D call. V was clipped by 1 base and J by 5 bases, with 14 bases between them. The CDR3 covers 15 residues. Germline V gene lookup returns CDR1 SGHAT and CDR2 FQNNGV. The CDR3 region has the DNA TGTGCCAGCAGCTTAGGACTTGCCCCAGCTTATGGCTACACCTTC. This encodes CASSLGLAPAYGYTF. Full variable domain (missing parts from reference TRBV11-2 and TRBJ1-2): EAGVAQSPRYKIIEKRQSVAFWCNPISGHATLYWYQQILGQGPKLLIQFQNNGVVDDSQLPKDRFSAERLKGVDSTLKIQPAKLEDSAVYLCASSLGLAPAYGYTFGSGTRLTVV.

This clonotype showed up just once. The J gene is TRBJ2-3, the V gene TRBV5-8; a weak D match, TRBD2 (6 bases). Germline loops: CDR1 SGHTS, CDR2 YDEGEE. Trimming shortened V by 3 bases and J by 0 bases, and 17 bases separated the two germline ends. The length of the CDR3 is 17 residues. In DNA, the CDR3 is TGTGCCAGCAGCTGGGCTAGCGAGTTGGCTAGCACAGATACGCAGTATTTT. Its translation is CASSWASELASTDTQYF. Variable domain in full (rest from reference TRBV5-8 and TRBJ2-3): EAGVTQSPTHLIKTRGQQATLRCSPISGHTSVYWYQQALGLGLQFLLWYDEGEERNRGNFPPRFSGRQFPNYSSELNVNALELEDSALYLCASSWASELASTDTQYFGPGTRLTVL.

The chain is built from TRBV12-3 or TRBV12-4 and TRBJ2-3, with 8 bases aligning to TRBD1. The CDR3 runs 14 residues. V dropped 5 bases and J dropped 4; count of bases not matched to a gene: 5. DNA for the CDR3: TGTGCCAGCAGTGGAGACAGGGGAGCAGATACGCAGTATTTT. Residues: CASSGDRGADTQYF.

The chain is built from TRBV9 and TRBJ2-7; weak D call: TRBD2 (5 bases). V shed 0 bases and J shed 1 base, with 11 bases lying between them. The germline CDR1 and CDR2 sequences are SGDLS and YYNGEE. This CDR3 region has 15 residues. The CDR3 sequence is CASSVESGASYEQYF. CDR3 DNA sequence: TGTGCCAGCAGCGTAGAAAGCGGCGCATCCTACGAGCAGTACTTC.

The rearrangement joins TRBV2 to TRBJ2-7, with D perhaps TRBD1 (6 bases). V lost 6 bases and J lost 0, with 9 bases in between. CDR3 length equals 13 residues. Looked up from germline, CDR1 is SNHLY and CDR2 is FYNNEI. CDR3 loop: CASSGQRSYEQYF. The CDR3 DNA sequence: TGTGCCAGCAGCGGACAGCGCTCCTACGAGCAGTACTTC.

This chain joins TRBV7-8 and TRBJ2-7; no clear D gene. Germline V gene lookup returns CDR1 SGHVS and CDR2 FQNEAQ. The CDR3 runs to 14 residues. V gave up 0 bases and J gave up 5 bases, with 11 bases separating them. The CDR3 here is CASSLAGRPHEQYF. The DNA for the CDR3 is TGTGCCAGCAGCTTAGCGGGTAGGCCCCACGAGCAGTACTTC.

This clonotype was recorded once. The chain couples TRBV29-1 to TRBJ1-2; no definite D call. The CDR3 is made up of 13 amino acids. Germline values: CDR1 SQVTM, CDR2 ANQGSEA. Trimming removed 3 bases from V and 4 bases from J, with 12 bases in between. The CDR3 sequence is CSVEKAKPYGYTF. The DNA for the CDR3 is TGCAGCGTTGAGAAAGCTAAACCCTATGGCTACACCTTC.

This clonotype appeared a single time. The V and J genes are TRBV14 and TRBJ2-2; the D gene is possibly TRBD1 (6 bases). This CDR3 comprises 18 residues. Trimming took 4 bases from V and 3 from J, leaving 21 bases between them. Germline CDR1 and CDR2: SGHDN and FVKESK. CDR3 loop: CASSRTGTPGWDTGELFF. The DNA for the CDR3 is TGTGCCAGCAGCCGAACCGGGACACCCGGCTGGGACACCGGGGAGCTGTTTTTT.